Below are 16 T cell receptor beta chains sequenced from a single sample in a study of OX40 agonist ivuxolimab in advanced cancers. Generated by immunoSEQ multiplex PCR, the TCRdb table keeps only in-frame clones and is missing some. The data contain almost 70,000 clones, 80% of them singletons. The sample was CD4+ or CD8+ T cells sorted from blood, taken in a trial of the OX40 agonist ivuxolimab. These TCRs come from an adult with an advanced solid tumor such as melanoma, head and neck, liver or kidney cancer.

V gene TRBV5-6 combines with J gene TRBJ1-2; no firm D call. Per the germline V gene, CDR1 is SGHDT and CDR2 is YYEEEE. Deletions cut 6 bases from V and 5 bases from J, with 14 bases between. CDR3 size: 13 residues. CDR3 nucleotides: TGTGCCAGCACCTTAGGACGCGTATATGGCTACACCTTC. This codes for CASTLGRVYGYTF. Looking up the rest from reference TRBV5-6 and TRBJ1-2 gives the full variable domain: DAGVTQSPTHLIKTRGQQVTLRCSPKSGHDTVSWYQQALGQGPQFIFQYYEEEERQRGNFPDRFSGHQFPNYSSELNVNALLLGDSALYLCASTLGRVYGYTFGSGTRLTVV.

This chain joins TRBV7-9 and TRBJ1-4; D remains ambiguous. CDR3 length: 12 amino acids. Between the trimmed V and J ends, which lost 4 bases and 0 bases, there was a span of 0 bases. Germline V lookup: CDR1 SEHNR, CDR2 FQNEAQ (reference sequence). CDR3 sequence (DNA): TGTGCCAGCAGCTCAACTAATGAAAAACTGTTTTTT. This codes for CASSSTNEKLFF.

The rearrangement links TRBV7-3 to TRBJ1-5, with 11 nucleotides matching TRBD1. This CDR3 has 20 amino acids. Per germline, CDR1 SGHTA and CDR2 FQGTGA. V shed 4 bases and J 0 bases; nucleotides not matched to a gene: 14. The CDR3: CASSSTRTDRGHGSNQPQHF. DNA for the CDR3: TGTGCCAGCAGCTCAACGCGAACGGACAGGGGGCACGGTAGCAATCAGCCCCAGCATTTT.

This rearrangement joins TRBV9 to TRBJ1-1, with 11 positions matching TRBD1. Looked up from germline, CDR1 is SGDLS and CDR2 is YYNGEE. This CDR3 contains 16 residues. Trimming removed 0 bases from V and 1 base from J; junction bases left unmatched: 2. As DNA, the CDR3 is TGTGCCAGCAGCGTAGGGACAGGGGGCGGGAACACTGAAGCTTTCTTT. Translation gives CASSVGTGGGNTEAFF.

V and J are TRBV6-1 and TRBJ2-7; 9 nucleotides line up with TRBD1. CDR3 size: 14 residues. CDR1 MNHNS and CDR2 SASEGT come from the germline V gene. With 6 bases clipped from V and 3 bases from J, the junction kept 6 bases outside the gene matches. CDR3 residues: CASSLTGGFYEQYF. The CDR3 bases are TGTGCCAGCAGCCTGACAGGGGGTTTCTACGAGCAGTACTTC.

The genes are TRBV2 and TRBJ1-6, with 10 bases aligning to TRBD1. This CDR3 is built from 14 residues. The germline V gene has CDR1 SNHLY and CDR2 FYNNEI. V shed 7 bases, J shed 10 bases, and the junction held 7 bases outside the gene matches. The CDR3 sequence: CASKIDRGLSPLHF. The CDR3 DNA reads as TGTGCCAGCAAGATTGACAGGGGGCTCTCACCCCTCCACTTT.

The chain employs TRBV5-5 and TRBJ2-1; 7 nucleotides line up with TRBD1. Trimming at V came to 4 bases and at J to 3 bases, leaving 4 bases not matched to a gene. Germline CDR1 and CDR2: SGHKS and YYEKEE (reference sequence). The CDR3 is 14 residues long. The CDR3 DNA is TGTGCCAGCAGCCCGGACAGGAACTACAATGAGCAGTTCTTC. Protein sequence: CASSPDRNYNEQFF.

The chain couples TRBV28 to TRBJ1-2; D is uncertain. Germline V lookup: CDR1 MDHEN, CDR2 SYDVKM. CDR3 size: 12 residues. With 6 bases removed from V and 4 bases from J, the gap between germline ends came to 9 bases. The CDR3 nucleotides are TGTGCCAGCAGGGGGAGAGCCTATGGCTACACCTTC. The encoded protein is CASRGRAYGYTF.

This chain links TRBV5-1 with TRBJ1-2; D call uncertain. The germline V gene encodes CDR1 SGHRS and CDR2 YFSETQ. Trimming left V 0 bases short and J 9 bases short, with 9 bases between. This CDR3 is built from 12 residues. The CDR3 region is CASSLEAGRYTF. The CDR3 DNA follows: TGCGCCAGCAGCTTGGAGGCAGGACGCTACACCTTC.

The genes are TRBV28 and TRBJ1-5; tentative D call: TRBD1 (6 bases). The CDR3 runs to 16 residues. Trimming took 7 bases from V and 0 from J, leaving 16 bases between them. Per germline, CDR1 MDHEN and CDR2 SYDVKM. Here the CDR3 DNA reads TGTGCCAGCACAATCCAACAGGGTAATAGCAATCAGCCCCAGCATTTT. This encodes CASTIQQGNSNQPQHF.

The chain links TRBV28 to TRBJ1-1; D unresolved. Germline loops: CDR1 MDHEN, CDR2 SYDVKM. Trimming shortened V by 2 bases and J by 1 base, and 11 bases separated the two germline ends. The CDR3 is 15 amino acids. The CDR3 sequence is CASSLLSAENTEAFF. CDR3 nucleotides: TGTGCCAGCAGTTTACTCTCGGCAGAGAACACTGAAGCTTTCTTT.

V is TRBV6-6 and J is TRBJ1-3, with unresolved D. V gave up 10 bases and J gave up 1 base, with 8 bases separating them. This CDR3 is 12 amino acids long. Germline V gene lookup returns CDR1 MNHNY and CDR2 SVGAGI (reference sequence). The DNA for the CDR3 is TGTGCCACCGGTAATTCTGGAAACACCATATATTTT. Protein: CATGNSGNTIYF.

The rearrangement links TRBV27 to TRBJ2-7; D is ambiguous. CDR1 is MNHEY, CDR2 SMNVEV, per germline (reference sequence). Deletions cut 5 bases from V and 4 bases from J, with 12 bases between. The CDR3 consists of 13 residues. CDR3 region: CASSLSKRYEQYF. CDR3 bases: TGTGCCAGCAGTCTGTCGAAGAGATACGAGCAGTACTTC.

This clone has a single count. The V gene is TRBV28, the J gene TRBJ2-5; D remains unclear. V lost 7 bases and J 5 bases, leaving 11 bases between the germline ends. Germline CDR1 is MDHEN and CDR2 is SYDVKM. This CDR3 contains 12 residues. The CDR3 bases are TGTGCCAGCAACCAGTTGAAGGAGACCCAGTACTTC. Its translation is CASNQLKETQYF.

This chain uses TRBV6-1 with TRBJ1-4, with unresolved D. There are 12 residues in the CDR3. The germline gives CDR1 MNHNS, CDR2 SASEGT. The germline V and J ends were trimmed by 8 bases and 8 bases, with 12 bases remaining between them. CDR3 region: CASASPGEKLFF. CDR3 DNA: TGTGCCAGCGCCTCCCCAGGCGAAAAACTGTTTTTT.

The rearrangement uses TRBV2 and TRBJ2-5; the match to TRBD2 covers 12 bases. Germline V gene data show CDR1 as SNHLY and CDR2 as FYNNEI. J lost 9 bases, V lost 8 bases, and 19 bases had no gene match. The CDR3 loop spans 17 amino acids. DNA for the CDR3: TGTGCCAGCCCCGGGTCTCCCGGACTAGCGGGATCAGGTGCCCAGTACTTC. It is translated as CASPGSPGLAGSGAQYF.